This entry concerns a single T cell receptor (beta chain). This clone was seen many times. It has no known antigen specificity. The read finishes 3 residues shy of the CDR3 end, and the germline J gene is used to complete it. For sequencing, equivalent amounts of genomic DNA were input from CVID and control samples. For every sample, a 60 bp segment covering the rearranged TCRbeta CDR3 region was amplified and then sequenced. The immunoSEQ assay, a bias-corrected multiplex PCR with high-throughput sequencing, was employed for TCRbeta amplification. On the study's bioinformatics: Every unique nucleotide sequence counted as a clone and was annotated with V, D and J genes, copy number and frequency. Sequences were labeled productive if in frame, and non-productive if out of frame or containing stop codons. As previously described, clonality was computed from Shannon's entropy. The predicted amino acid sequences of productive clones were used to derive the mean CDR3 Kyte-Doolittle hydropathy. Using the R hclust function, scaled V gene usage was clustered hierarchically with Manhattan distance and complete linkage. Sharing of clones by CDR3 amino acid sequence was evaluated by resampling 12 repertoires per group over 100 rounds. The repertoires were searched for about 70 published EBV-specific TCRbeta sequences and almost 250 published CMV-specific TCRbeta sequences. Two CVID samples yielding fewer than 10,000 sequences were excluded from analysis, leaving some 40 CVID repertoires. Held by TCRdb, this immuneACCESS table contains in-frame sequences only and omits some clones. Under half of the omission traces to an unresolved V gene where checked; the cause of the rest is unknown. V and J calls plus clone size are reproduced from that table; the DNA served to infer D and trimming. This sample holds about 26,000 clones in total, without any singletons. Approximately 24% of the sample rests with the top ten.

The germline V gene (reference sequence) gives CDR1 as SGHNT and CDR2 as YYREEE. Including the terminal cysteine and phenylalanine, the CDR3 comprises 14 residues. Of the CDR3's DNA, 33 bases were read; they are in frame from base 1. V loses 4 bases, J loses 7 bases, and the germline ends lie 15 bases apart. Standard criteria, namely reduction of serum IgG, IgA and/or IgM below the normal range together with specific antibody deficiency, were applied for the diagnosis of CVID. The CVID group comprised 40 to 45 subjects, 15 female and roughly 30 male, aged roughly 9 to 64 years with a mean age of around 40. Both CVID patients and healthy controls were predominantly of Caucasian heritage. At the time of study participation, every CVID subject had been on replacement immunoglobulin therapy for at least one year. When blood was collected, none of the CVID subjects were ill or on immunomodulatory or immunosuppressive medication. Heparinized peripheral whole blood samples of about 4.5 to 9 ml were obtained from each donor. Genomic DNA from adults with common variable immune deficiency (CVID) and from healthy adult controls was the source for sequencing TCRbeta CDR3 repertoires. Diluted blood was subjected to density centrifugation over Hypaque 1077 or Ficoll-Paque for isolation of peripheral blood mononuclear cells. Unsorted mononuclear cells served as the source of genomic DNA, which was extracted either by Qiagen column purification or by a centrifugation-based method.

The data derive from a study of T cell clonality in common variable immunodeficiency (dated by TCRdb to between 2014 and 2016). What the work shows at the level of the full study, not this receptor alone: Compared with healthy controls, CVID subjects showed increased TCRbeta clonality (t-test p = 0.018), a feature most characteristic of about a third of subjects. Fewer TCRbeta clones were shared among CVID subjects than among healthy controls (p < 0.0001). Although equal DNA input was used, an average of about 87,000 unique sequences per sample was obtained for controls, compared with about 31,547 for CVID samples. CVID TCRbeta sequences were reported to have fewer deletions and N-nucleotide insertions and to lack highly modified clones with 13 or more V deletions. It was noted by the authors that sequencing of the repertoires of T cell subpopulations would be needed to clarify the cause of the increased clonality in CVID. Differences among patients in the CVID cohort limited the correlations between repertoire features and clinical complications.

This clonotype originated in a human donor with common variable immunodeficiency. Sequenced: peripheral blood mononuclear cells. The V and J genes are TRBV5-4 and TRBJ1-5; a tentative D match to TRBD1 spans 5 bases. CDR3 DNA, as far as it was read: TGTGCCAGCAGCCAGGGTAAGGGGAACCAGCCC. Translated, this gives CASSQGKGNQP. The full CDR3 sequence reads CASSQGKGNQPQHF.